This T cell receptor (beta chain) comes out of a study of T cell repertoires in cytomegalovirus infection. Background on the study: Indicated by public TCR beta signatures were CMV infection and matching HLA type. Findings and limits, study-wide: The response measured ex vivo was dominated by TCR beta clonotypes (HLA-C-restricted and CMV-specific).

Using its own MiXCR run on the reads, TCRdb lists one record per CDR3 protein. Counted here are about 680,000 distinct CDR3 sequences, roughly 26% occurring once; the ten biggest clones make up around 7.6%. This CDR3 spans 14 amino acids. For this clonotype: The antigen is undetermined. It may be a read error: a sequence one base away is much more abundant.

This TCR was recovered from a human donor in good health (CMV status not recorded). Some clones in this sample may be carry-over from other donors' samples. The specimen sequenced was CD8+ T cells from PBMCs. The chain links TRBV12-3 or TRBV12-4 to TRBJ2-1; 14 bases agree with TRBD2. The DNA for the CDR3 is TGTGCCAACACGACGGGACTAGCGGGGGATCGGGGTCTCTTC. As protein: CANTTGLAGDRGLF.